These T cell receptor beta chains were read from a single sample in a study of blood T cell repertoires in COVID-19. The protocol was immunoSEQ multiplex PCR, while the TCRdb copy is restricted to in-frame clones and leaves out a portion. This sample has 78,000 or so clones, with around 81% found just once. The sample consisted of peripheral blood. These TCRs come from a human donor in a cohort sampled during active COVID-19. The CDR3 runs from the conserved cysteine through the conserved F or W. A D gene is named only where the DNA matches it firmly. Clone size appears in some rows only: once, few, many, or a class for an expanded clone.

clone_size j_call v_call d_call cdr3_aa cdr3_nt
NA TRBJ1-6 TRBV20-1 TRBD1 CSASSNRGDNSPLHF TGCAGTGCTAGTTCCAACAGGGGAGATAATTCACCCCTCCACTTT
NA TRBJ2-3 TRBV5-5 TRBD2 CASSQTSGGAADTQYF TGTGCCAGCAGCCAGACTAGCGGGGGGGCGGCAGATACGCAGTATTTT
NA TRBJ2-6 TRBV2 TRBD1 CASRVPGTGGARGANVLTF TGTGCCAGCAGAGTCCCCGGGACAGGGGGTGCCCGTGGGGCCAACGTCCTGACTTTC
NA TRBJ2-1 TRBV10-1 NA CASSESGPSNEQFF TGCGCCAGCAGTGAGTCGGGGCCAAGCAATGAGCAGTTCTTC
NA TRBJ1-5 TRBV23-1 NA CASRKGRSNQPQHF TGCGCCAGCAGGAAGGGGCGAAGCAATCAGCCCCAGCATTTT
few TRBJ2-1 TRBV6-2/TRBV6-3 NA CASSPLSNEQFF TGTGCCAGCAGTCCCCTTTCCAATGAGCAGTTCTTC
NA TRBJ1-5 TRBV2 NA CASSLGVGGILSNQPQHF TGTGCCAGCAGCCTGGGAGTAGGGGGAATTCTTAGCAATCAGCCCCAGCATTTT
NA TRBJ2-7 TRBV5-1 NA CASSLVPGSYEQYF TGCGCCAGCAGCTTGGTCCCAGGTAGCTACGAGCAGTACTTC
NA TRBJ2-1 TRBV29-1 NA CSVTSYSINEQFF TGCAGCGTTACTAGTTATTCCATCAATGAGCAGTTCTTC
NA TRBJ2-7 TRBV6-5 TRBD2 CAGSSGGAKWDEQYF TGTGCCGGTTCTAGCGGGGGGGCCAAATGGGACGAGCAGTACTTC
NA TRBJ2-1 TRBV7-9 TRBD2 CASSRLEVAGGPHEQFF TGTGCCAGCAGCCGACTTGAGGTAGCGGGAGGGCCTCATGAGCAGTTCTTC
NA TRBJ2-1 TRBV4-1 TRBD2 CASSQGAGGLNEQFF TGCGCCAGCAGCCAAGGCGCGGGGGGGCTCAATGAGCAGTTCTTC
NA TRBJ1-1 TRBV30 TRBD1 CAWHPDPRDRGFMNTEAFF TGTGCCTGGCACCCAGACCCTCGGGACAGGGGGTTCATGAACACTGAAGCTTTCTTT
few TRBJ2-7 TRBV6-5 NA CASTAAYEQYF TGTGCCAGCACGGCGGCCTACGAGCAGTACTTC
NA TRBJ1-2 TRBV7-9 NA CASSQGSFFYGYTF TGTGCCAGCAGCCAGGGCAGTTTCTTCTATGGCTACACCTTC
few TRBJ1-2 TRBV28 TRBD1 CASSLGQGGSGYTF TGTGCCAGCAGTCTAGGACAGGGGGGTAGTGGCTACACCTTC
NA TRBJ2-1 TRBV7-6 NA CASSRGAKRGNEQFF TGTGCCAGCAGCCGTGGTGCTAAAAGGGGCAATGAGCAGTTCTTC
NA TRBJ2-7 TRBV7-2 NA CASSLASGSYEQYF TGTGCCAGCAGCTTAGCTAGCGGAAGCTACGAGCAGTACTTC
NA TRBJ2-6 TRBV3-1/TRBV3-2 NA CASSQGRTESSGANVLTF TGTGCCAGCAGCCAAGGGAGGACAGAAAGCTCTGGGGCCAACGTCCTGACTTTC
few TRBJ1-1 TRBV28 NA CASRTTPLGENTEAFF TGTGCCAGCAGGACTACTCCTCTTGGAGAGAACACTGAAGCTTTCTTT
once TRBJ2-1 TRBV11-3 NA CASSIGPAVNEQFF TGTGCCAGCAGCATAGGACCGGCGGTCAATGAGCAGTTCTTC
NA TRBJ1-4 TRBV4-2 TRBD1 CASSQADRGTRSEKLFF TGTGCCAGCAGCCAAGCGGACAGGGGCACAAGAAGTGAAAAACTGTTTTTT
few TRBJ1-1 TRBV28 NA CASSRLMNTEAFF TGTGCCAGCTCGAGGTTAATGAACACTGAAGCTTTCTTT
NA TRBJ2-7 TRBV2 NA CASRLDGYEQYF TGTGCCAGCAGACTAGATGGCTACGAGCAGTACTTC
NA TRBJ2-1 TRBV10-3 NA CAISRGGSYNEQFF TGTGCCATCAGCCGAGGGGGATCCTACAATGAGCAGTTCTTC
once TRBJ2-7 TRBV3-1/TRBV3-2 NA CASSQVGARQYF TGTGCCAGCAGCCAAGTAGGGGCGCGGCAGTACTTC
once TRBJ1-1 TRBV29-1 NA CSVIVGSAGGAFF TGCAGCGTGATAGTGGGTTCTGCGGGGGGAGCTTTCTTT
NA TRBJ2-7 TRBV5-8 NA CASSLDLREQYF TGTGCCAGCAGCTTGGACCTCCGGGAGCAGTACTTC
NA TRBJ1-1 TRBV30 TRBD1 CAWSAGGSMNTEAFF TGTGCCTGGAGTGCAGGGGGTAGTATGAACACTGAAGCTTTCTTT
NA TRBJ2-7 TRBV7-8 NA CASSLEGVPGKYF TGTGCCAGCAGCTTAGAGGGTGTCCCGGGGAAGTACTTC
NA TRBJ1-1 TRBV6-5 NA CASSSRQAYTEAFF TGTGCCAGCAGTTCCAGACAGGCTTACACTGAAGCTTTCTTT
NA TRBJ1-5 TRBV28 TRBD1 CASRGTTGDNQPQHF TGTGCCAGCAGGGGCACCACAGGGGACAATCAGCCCCAGCATTTT
NA TRBJ2-1 TRBV5-1 NA CASSVEFRGGLGSHNEQFF TGCGCCAGCAGCGTGGAATTCAGGGGGGGACTAGGGTCCCACAATGAGCAGTTCTTC
NA TRBJ1-6 TRBV6-6 NA CASNPGAYNSPLHF TGTGCCAGCAACCCAGGGGCCTATAATTCACCCCTCCACTTT
NA TRBJ2-1 TRBV19 TRBD1 CASSREDREYNEQFF TGTGCCAGTAGTAGAGAGGACAGGGAGTACAATGAGCAGTTCTTC
NA TRBJ2-7 TRBV3-1/TRBV3-2 NA CASSQGSGYEQYF TGTGCCAGCAGCCAAGGGTCGGGGTACGAGCAGTACTTC
NA TRBJ2-2 TRBV28 NA CASSFRATGELFF TGTGCCAGCAGTTTCCGAGCCACCGGGGAGCTGTTTTTT
NA TRBJ2-3 TRBV5-1 TRBD2 CASRVAGGPDTQYF TGCGCCAGCAGAGTTGCGGGGGGGCCAGATACGCAGTATTTT